This entry is about one T cell receptor beta chain. No cognate antigen has been identified for it. The conserved phenylalanine or tryptophan normally closing the CDR3 is absent here, so this likely arose from a read error. No DNA is shown, since the ends of the CDR3 on it are uncertain; the CDR3 is the one TCRdb lists. The Quick-DNA Microprep Kit was used to extract genomic DNA from the sorted cells. Amplification of TCRbeta DNA was done with the immunoSEQ hsTCRbeta kit, following the protocol from the manufacturer. An Illumina MiSeq instrument was used to sequence the TCRbeta libraries. For the original study's pipeline: Removing out-of-frame sequences left 2,204,828 distinct TCRbeta sequences, an average of roughly 67,000 per individual. Two values were used to score each individual: the count of 150 to 200 previously reported CMV-associated TCRbeta sequences and the total count of productive distinct TCRbeta sequences. A beta-binomial model was reimplemented in Python, and random forests from scikit-learn, run with default parameters, were trained on data from the US cohort. Classifier performance on the Belgian cohort was summarized as median AUC with percentile confidence intervals over 10,000 bootstrap iterations. TCRdb stores this immuneACCESS table with in-frame sequences only. Part of the clones is absent; in the studies checked, under half of the shortfall reflects unresolved V genes, and no reason is known for the rest. V and J calls and clone size are those listed in that table; D and trimming were worked out from the DNA. The sample yields 50,000 to 65,000 clones; roughly four fifths were counted once. The top ten hold nearly 0.9% of the sample.

The sample comes from a study of memory CD4+ T cells and cytomegalovirus serostatus (dated by TCRdb to between 2017 and 2020). For the wider study: The cohort included 35 or so healthy adults from Belgium, of whom 9 were CMV seropositive and roughly 25 were CMV seronegative. CD4+ memory TCRbeta repertoires of a Belgian cohort with known cytomegalovirus serostatus were sequenced in order to replicate a published TCR-based CMV serostatus classifier. Points the paper makes about the study in general: CMV serostatus prediction reached a median bootstrapped AUC of roughly 0.95 with the original framework and 0.75 to 0.92 with a US-trained random forest. On the Belgian cohort, the classifier based on the original framework reached a median bootstrapped AUC of approximately 0.95, with a 95% CI of 0.76-1.00. The results were interpreted as suggesting that the CMV-associated TCR signature is largely present in the CD4+ memory repertoire. Only CD4+CD45RO+ memory cells were sequenced, unlike the original study, which covered naive and memory CD4+ and CD8+ populations. Among the 150 to 200 previously reported CMV-associated TCRbeta sequences, some 70 showed up in the CD4+ memory repertoires, with each one found in between one and five individuals.

Counting both end residues, the CDR3 totals 8 amino acids. A FACSAria II was used to sort memory CD4+ T cells, defined as single viable CD3+CD4+CD8-CD45RO+ cells. CMV serostatus was assessed using a Roche Elecsys assay, by which serum IgG against CMV pp150, pp28, p38 and p52 was detected. After the samples were thawed, total CD4+ T cells were enriched through positive selection using CD4 magnetic microbeads. The samples came from a different study that was designed specifically to examine the CD4+ T cell memory repertoire. Peripheral blood mononuclear cells were isolated and cryopreserved according to standard operating procedures, and serum was stored at -80 degrees C. The staining used CD3-PerCP (BW264/56), CD4-APC (RPA-T4), CD45RO-PE (UCHT1) and CD8-Pacific Orange (3B5) antibodies, and Sytox blue was used to exclude non-viable cells.

The TCR sequence derives from an adult in good health and CMV-seronegative. Sequenced material: memory CD4+ T cells from blood. Recombination connected TRBV3-2 to TRBJ1-3. TRBV3-2 has pseudogene status. CDR3 sequence: CASSQGGG.